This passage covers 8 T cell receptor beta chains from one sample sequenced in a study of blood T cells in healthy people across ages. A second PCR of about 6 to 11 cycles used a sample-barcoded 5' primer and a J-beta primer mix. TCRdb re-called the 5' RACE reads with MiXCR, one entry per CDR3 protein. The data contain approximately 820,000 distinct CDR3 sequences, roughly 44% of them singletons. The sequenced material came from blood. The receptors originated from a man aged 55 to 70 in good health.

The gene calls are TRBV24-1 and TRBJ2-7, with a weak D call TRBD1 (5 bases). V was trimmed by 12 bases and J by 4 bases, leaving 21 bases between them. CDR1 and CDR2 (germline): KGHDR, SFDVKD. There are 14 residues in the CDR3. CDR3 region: CAATGPRYSYEQYF. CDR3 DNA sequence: TGTGCCGCCACAGGACCTCGGTATTCGTACGAGCAGTACTTC.

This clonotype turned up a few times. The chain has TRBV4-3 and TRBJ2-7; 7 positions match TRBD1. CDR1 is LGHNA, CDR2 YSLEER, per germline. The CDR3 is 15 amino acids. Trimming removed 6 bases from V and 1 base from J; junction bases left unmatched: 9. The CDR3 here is CASSGDRGSSYEQYF. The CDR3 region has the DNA TGCGCCAGCAGTGGGGACAGAGGTTCTTCCTACGAGCAGTACTTC.

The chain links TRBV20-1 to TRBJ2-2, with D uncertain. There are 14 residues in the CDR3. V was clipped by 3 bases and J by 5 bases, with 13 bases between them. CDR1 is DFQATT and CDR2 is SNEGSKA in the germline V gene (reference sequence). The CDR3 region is CSARPALVTGELFF. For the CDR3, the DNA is TGCAGTGCTAGGCCGGCCCTAGTTACCGGGGAGCTGTTTTTT.

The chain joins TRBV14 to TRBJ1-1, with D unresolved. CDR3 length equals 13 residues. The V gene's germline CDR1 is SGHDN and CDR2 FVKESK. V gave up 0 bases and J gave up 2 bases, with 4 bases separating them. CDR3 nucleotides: TGTGCCAGCAGCCAAGATTTTAACACTGAAGCTTTCTTT. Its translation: CASSQDFNTEAFF.

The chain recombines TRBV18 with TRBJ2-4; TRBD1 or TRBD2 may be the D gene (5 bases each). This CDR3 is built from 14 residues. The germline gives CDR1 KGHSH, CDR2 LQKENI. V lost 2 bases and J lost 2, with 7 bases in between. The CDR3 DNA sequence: TGTGCCAGCTCACCAGGGACCACCAAAAACATTCAGTACTTC. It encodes CASSPGTTKNIQYF.

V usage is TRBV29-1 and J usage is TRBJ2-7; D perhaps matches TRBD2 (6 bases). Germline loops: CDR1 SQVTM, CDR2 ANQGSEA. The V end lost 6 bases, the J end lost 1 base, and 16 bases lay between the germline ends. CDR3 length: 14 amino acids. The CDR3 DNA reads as TGCAGCGTAGCCGGGACTCTAACATCCTACGAGCAGTACTTC. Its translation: CSVAGTLTSYEQYF.

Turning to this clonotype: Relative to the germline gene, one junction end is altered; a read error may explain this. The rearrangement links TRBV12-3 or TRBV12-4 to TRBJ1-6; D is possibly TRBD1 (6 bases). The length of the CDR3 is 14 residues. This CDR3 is CAGSLRGDNSPLHF. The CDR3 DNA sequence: TGTGCCGGCAGTTTAAGGGGGGATAATTCACCCCTCCACTTT.

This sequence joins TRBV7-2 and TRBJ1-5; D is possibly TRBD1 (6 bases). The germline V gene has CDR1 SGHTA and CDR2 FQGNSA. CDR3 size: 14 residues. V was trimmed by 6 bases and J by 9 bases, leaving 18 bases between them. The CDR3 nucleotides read TGTGCCAGCAGACCACGGGGGGCGGGGTGGCCCCAGCATTTT. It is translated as CASRPRGAGWPQHF.